This TCR beta chain was sequenced for a study of blood T cell repertoires in COVID-19. On the study more broadly: Researchers got acute and convalescent COVID-19 samples from the United States, Italy and Spain. PBMCs, B-cell-depleted T cells, or T cells were the source of the cDNA or gDNA that made up the material.

Grouping used clinical history reported by participants in a survey and questionnaire. Clones were read by immunoSEQ multiplex PCR, and TCRdb kept only the in-frame ones, dropping some. Of 300,000 to 350,000 clones detected, almost 90% appear once; the ten largest clones hold around 4.3%. The CDR3 totals 14 residues. The germline V gene has CDR1 MNHEY and CDR2 SVGAGI. Trimming cost V 2 bases and J 4 bases; bases outside gene matches: 4. The chain carries TRBV6-5 and TRBJ2-7; TRBD2 aligns across 8 bases. The source is a woman aged 18-29 years with acute COVID-19. The sample taken for sequencing was PBMCs or T cells enriched from blood (not recorded which). The CDR3 spells CASSYSGGLYEQYF. CDR3 sequence (DNA): TGTGCCAGCAGTTACAGCGGGGGCCTATACGAGCAGTACTTC.